Listed here is a single T cell receptor (beta chain). Its specificity is not known. This entry comes from a study of CD4 T cells in relation to SARS-CoV-2 and coronaviruses. Study as a whole: Convalescent donors were aged about 20 to 80, with median about 40 years.

The repertoire was sequenced with immunoSEQ multiplex PCR; TCRdb's copy has only in-frame clones and lacks some. Among more than 30,000 clones listed, approximately 83% were seen once. Naive and memory CD4+ T cells came from enriched cryopreserved PBMCs. The CDR3 consists of 12 residues. Germline values: CDR1 GTSNPN, CDR2 SVGIG (reference sequence). V was cut by 2 bases and J by 9 bases, with 12 bases left in between. Study conclusions and caveats: Culture-expanded clones reflect memory recall rather than primary priming during culture. In roughly 65% of donors, memory CD4+ clonotypes crossrecognized SARS-CoV-2 and at least one common cold coronavirus spike.

The sample comprised memory CD4+ T cells from PBMCs. The V call is TRBV30, the J call TRBJ2-3; either TRBD1 or TRBD2 may fit D (5 bases each). The origin of this receptor is an adult with COVID-19. In DNA form, the CDR3 reads TGTGCCTGGAGTCCAGGGACCGAGACGCAGTATTTT. Translated, it gives CAWSPGTETQYF.